This T cell receptor beta chain was profiled in a study of blood T cell repertoires in COVID-19. As for the study in general: Samples taken during acute and convalescent COVID-19 were collected in the United States, Italy and Spain.

This clone has more than one count but fewer than ten. V was trimmed by 3 bases and J by 10 bases, leaving 18 bases between them. The length of the CDR3 is 14 residues. Germline CDR1 and CDR2: SGHDT and YYEEEE. Ages ranged from roughly 18 to 100 years, with residence in some 25 US areas. Symptom resolution, clearance, or two negative PCRs marked the recovered donors of Cohort 3. Clones were read by immunoSEQ multiplex PCR, and TCRdb kept only the in-frame ones, dropping some. The data show roughly 290,000 clones, with 80% to 90% seen just once and roughly 2.3% held by the top ten. This chain links TRBV5-6 with TRBJ2-3; maybe TRBD1 (6 bases). Sequencing was carried out using PBMCs or T cells enriched from blood (not recorded which). The sequence derives from a young man who had recovered from COVID-19. In DNA, the CDR3 is TGTGCCAGCAGCTCCCGGACAGTCCCCGTTGCGCAGTATTTT. Its translation: CASSSRTVPVAQYF. The whole variable domain, filled in from reference TRBV5-6 and TRBJ2-3, reads DAGVTQSPTHLIKTRGQQVTLRCSPKSGHDTVSWYQQALGQGPQFIFQYYEEEERQRGNFPDRFSGHQFPNYSSELNVNALLLGDSALYLCASSSRTVPVAQYFGPGTRLTVL.